What follows are 28 T cell receptor beta chains derived from one specimen sequenced in a study of identical twins. TCRdb re-analysed the 5' RACE reads in MiXCR, keeping a single row per CDR3 protein. The sample records 550,000 to 800,000 distinct CDR3 sequences, around 7.4% being singletons. The sample also formed part of further work on yellow fever vaccine responses in identical twins.

The sample comprised PBMCs. The source of these receptors is a woman aged 18-29 years in good health.

This clonotype showed up just a few times. The CDR3 protein is CASHRSSYNEQFF. DNA for the CDR3: TGTGCCAGCCACCGTAGCTCCTACAATGAGCAGTTCTTC. This chain connects TRBV6-1 to TRBJ2-1; D call uncertain. Trimming removed 8 bases at V and 0 bases at J, with 8 bases between. CDR1 and CDR2 from the germline V gene are MNHNS and SASEGT. The CDR3 spans 13 residues.

This clonotype was counted many times. The V gene is TRBV14, the J gene TRBJ2-4; 8 nucleotides line up with TRBD2. CDR1 SGHDN and CDR2 FVKESK come from the germline V gene. This CDR3 has 12 residues. Trimming removed 4 bases from V and 12 bases from J; junction bases left unmatched: 5. DNA of the CDR3: TGTGCCAGCAGCCCTGTAGCGGGGTATCAGTACTTC. Amino acid sequence: CASSPVAGYQYF.

This clonotype was detected only a few times. The V gene is TRBV3-1, the J gene TRBJ2-1; 11 bases are shared with TRBD2. The CDR3 extends over 15 amino acids. Germline V CDR1 and CDR2: LGHDT, YNNKEL (reference sequence). The trim removed 7 bases at V and 7 bases at J, leaving 9 bases unmatched. In DNA, the CDR3 is TGTGCCAGCACTGTTAGCGGGAGGGCCGTAAATGAGCAGTTCTTC. This sequence encodes CASTVSGRAVNEQFF.

This clonotype has more than one count but fewer than ten. This chain joins TRBV12-3 or TRBV12-4 and TRBJ2-1, with TRBD2 as a possible D gene (6 bases). The CDR3 is made up of 14 amino acids. Trimming took off 5 bases at V and 5 bases at J, with 13 bases between the two ends. Here the CDR3 DNA reads TGTGCCAGCAGTCCGACTAGTCCCCACAATGAGCAGTTCTTC. As protein: CASSPTSPHNEQFF.

In its sample, this clonotype was seen a few times. This chain joins TRBV11-2 and TRBJ2-2, with no clear D. Trimming shortened V by 3 bases and J by 0 bases, and 11 bases separated the two germline ends. Germline V gene data show CDR1 as SGHAT and CDR2 as FQNNGV. There are 16 residues in the CDR3. CDR3 in DNA: TGTGCCAGCAGCTTTATTCGGCTAGCGAACACCGGGGAGCTGTTTTTT. Its protein is CASSFIRLANTGELFF.

This chain uses TRBV6-4 with TRBJ2-1; 13 bases match TRBD2. After removal of 9 bases from V and 9 bases from J, the junction contained 8 bases not matched to a gene. The CDR3 runs to 14 residues. Germline V lookup: CDR1 MRHNA, CDR2 SNTAGT. The CDR3 DNA is TGTGCCAGAAGCAGGACTAGCGGGAGTGGTGAGCAGTTCTTC. The encoded protein is CARSRTSGSGEQFF.

This clonotype turned up a few times. V usage is TRBV7-8 and J usage is TRBJ1-2; D may be TRBD1 (6 bases). The CDR3 runs to 15 residues. Germline CDR1 SGHVS, CDR2 FQNEAQ. The V gene lost 3 bases and the J gene lost 1 base, with 12 bases spanning the gap. DNA for the CDR3: TGTGCCAGCAGCTTGGTGGGGGCACTTAACTATGGCTACACCTTC. The encoded protein is CASSLVGALNYGYTF.

This sequence joins TRBV5-1 and TRBJ2-2; weak D call: TRBD2 (5 bases). V dropped 1 base and J dropped 0 bases, with 10 bases sitting between them. The CDR3 totals 16 residues. Per the germline V gene, CDR1 is SGHRS and CDR2 is YFSETQ. The chain's CDR3 is CASSLSGLPNTGELFF. In DNA form, the CDR3 reads TGCGCCAGCAGCTTGTCCGGACTCCCGAACACCGGGGAGCTGTTTTTT.

Only a few counts were recorded for this clonotype. V gene TRBV5-1 combines with J gene TRBJ2-1; D is possibly TRBD1 (5 bases). Germline V lookup: CDR1 SGHRS, CDR2 YFSETQ. V gave up 4 bases and J gave up 10 bases, with 12 bases separating them. The CDR3 covers 12 residues. CDR3 sequence (DNA): TGCGCCAGCAGCACACCAGGGATAGAGCAGTTCTTC. Translating gives CASSTPGIEQFF.

This chain uses TRBV20-1 with TRBJ2-3, with 9 bases that match TRBD2. The CDR3 has 14 amino acids. The V and J ends lost 7 bases and 5 bases, in that order; junction bases with no gene match: 10. Looked up from germline, CDR1 is DFQATT and CDR2 is SNEGSKA (reference sequence). CDR3 amino acids: CSVGGGGAQDTQYF. The CDR3 bases are TGCAGTGTAGGCGGCGGGGGGGCACAAGATACGCAGTATTTT.

The table lists this clonotype with many counts. The chain uses TRBV24-1 and TRBJ2-6, with D uncertain. Germline loops: CDR1 KGHDR, CDR2 SFDVKD. Trimming left V 5 bases short and J 0 bases short, with 13 bases between. The CDR3 loop spans 17 amino acids. Written as DNA, the CDR3 is TGTGCCACCAGTGGTCAGGAGAGTTTCTCTGGGGCCAACGTCCTGACTTTC. Protein: CATSGQESFSGANVLTF.

The gene calls are TRBV20-1 and TRBJ2-7; TRBD2 matches at 9 bases. CDR3 size: 14 residues. CDR1 is DFQATT and CDR2 is SNEGSKA in the germline V gene (reference sequence). The J segment lost 2 bases and the V segment lost 6 bases, leaving 8 bases of the junction unmatched. DNA for the CDR3: TGCAGTGCCCTTAGCGGGAGTAATACCTACGAGCAGTACTTC. It is translated as CSALSGSNTYEQYF.

The chain couples TRBV9 to TRBJ2-1; D may match TRBD1 or TRBD2 (5 bases each). This CDR3 spans 16 amino acids. Trimming cost V 1 base and J 3 bases, with 14 bases left between them. CDR1 and CDR2 (germline): SGDLS, YYNGEE. CDR3: CASSVSGSGIYNEQFF. The CDR3 bases are TGTGCCAGCAGCGTATCGGGGTCAGGGATCTACAATGAGCAGTTCTTC. The entire variable domain, with the rest obtained from reference TRBV9 and TRBJ2-1, is as follows: DSGVTQTPKHLITATGQRVTLRCSPRSGDLSVYWYQQSLDQGLQFLIQYYNGEERAKGNILERFSAQQFPDLHSELNLSSLELGDSALYFCASSVSGSGIYNEQFFGPGTRLTVL.

The chain is built from TRBV12-3 or TRBV12-4 and TRBJ2-2; unclear D gene. The CDR3 is made up of 14 amino acids. V was pared by 2 bases and J by 4 bases, with 8 bases between. Here the CDR3 reads CASSLPVITGELFF. The CDR3, as DNA: TGTGCCAGCAGTTTACCGGTCATCACCGGGGAGCTGTTTTTT.

This clonotype was seen more than once but under ten times. J is TRBJ2-2 and V is TRBV20-1, with 8 bases that match TRBD2. Germline CDR1 reads DFQATT; CDR2 reads SNEGSKA (reference sequence). CDR3 size: 17 residues. With V trimmed by 4 bases and J by 4 bases, 14 bases remained unmatched. CDR3 sequence: CSATNPSRGGTTGELFF. The CDR3 bases are TGCAGTGCTACAAACCCTAGCCGGGGGGGAACCACCGGGGAGCTGTTTTTT.

V gene TRBV6-5 combines with J gene TRBJ2-1; 14 nucleotides align to TRBD2. Germline-derived CDR1 and CDR2 are MNHEY and SVGAGI. The CDR3 is 18 residues long. Trimming at V came to 2 bases and at J to 4 bases, leaving 7 bases not matched to a gene. The CDR3 region has the DNA TGTGCCAGCAGTTACAGGGGGACTAGCGGGAGTTTGTACAATGAGCAGTTCTTC. Its translation: CASSYRGTSGSLYNEQFF.

This chain uses TRBV5-5 with TRBJ2-1; possibly TRBD2 for D (5 bases). This CDR3 has 16 amino acids. Germline CDR1 and CDR2: SGHKS and YYEKEE (reference sequence). Trimming removed 0 bases from V and 8 bases from J, with 18 bases in between. The CDR3 loop is CASSLAIFPPGDEQFF. In nucleotides, the CDR3 is TGTGCCAGCAGCTTGGCCATTTTCCCGCCCGGGGATGAGCAGTTCTTC.

This clonotype was found many times. The rearrangement links TRBV5-1 to TRBJ1-5; perhaps TRBD1 as D (6 bases). Germline CDR1 and CDR2: SGHRS and YFSETQ. The CDR3 is made up of 15 amino acids. V was shortened by 2 bases and J by 0 bases, with 9 bases between the two germline ends. The CDR3 DNA sequence: TGCGCCAGCAGCTTAGGGGGGCTTAGCAATCAGCCCCAGCATTTT. It encodes CASSLGGLSNQPQHF.

In its sample, this clonotype was seen many times. The chain carries TRBV7-9 and TRBJ2-2, with D unclear. CDR3 size: 16 residues. V shed 5 bases and J shed 0 bases, with 13 bases lying between them. Germline CDR1 SEHNR, CDR2 FQNEAQ (reference sequence). The CDR3 nucleotides read TGTGCCAGCAGCACACGACAAGACGCGAACACCGGGGAGCTGTTTTTT. It is translated as CASSTRQDANTGELFF.

Many counts were recorded for this clonotype. The chain combines TRBV5-6 with TRBJ1-1, with unresolved D. From germline, CDR1 is SGHDT and CDR2 YYEEEE. V lost 1 base to trimming and J lost 10 bases, with 17 bases between them. CDR3 length: 14 amino acids. CDR3: CASSLRGLRFGAFF. The CDR3 DNA sequence: TGTGCCAGCAGCTTGCGGGGTTTGAGATTCGGAGCTTTCTTT.

Only a few counts were recorded for this clonotype. The CDR3 here is CSARAAGQGNTEAFF. The CDR3, as DNA: TGCAGTGCTAGAGCCGCAGGACAGGGGAACACTGAAGCTTTCTTT. The V and J genes are TRBV20-1 and TRBJ1-1; 8 nucleotides match TRBD1. Per germline, CDR1 DFQATT and CDR2 SNEGSKA (reference sequence). Trimming took 1 base from V and 1 from J; bases not matched to a gene: 5. The CDR3 loop spans 15 amino acids.

The chain carries TRBV2 and TRBJ2-7; D ambiguous. CDR1 is SNHLY and CDR2 is FYNNEI in the germline V gene. V lost 5 bases and J lost 2, with 10 bases in between. CDR3 length: 13 residues. The CDR3 is CASSSTAPYEQYF. The CDR3 DNA follows: TGTGCCAGCAGTTCGACGGCTCCCTACGAGCAGTACTTC.

The gene calls are TRBV4-1 and TRBJ2-6, with D tentatively TRBD2 (5 bases). Germline CDR1 and CDR2: MGHRA and YSYEKL. This CDR3 region has 17 residues. Between the trimmed V and J ends, which lost 4 bases and 0 bases, there was a span of 13 bases. The CDR3 nucleotides read TGCGCCAGCAGCCTTCCGTTCGAGGGCTCTGGGGCCAACGTCCTGACTTTC. Protein: CASSLPFEGSGANVLTF.

This clonotype has at least ten counts. The chain employs TRBV4-1 and TRBJ2-2; D could derive from TRBD1 or TRBD2 (6 bases each). The germline V gene has CDR1 MGHRA and CDR2 YSYEKL. Trimming removed 1 base at V and 8 bases at J, with 17 bases between. The CDR3 has 16 amino acids. This CDR3 is CASSQASAGGTGELFF. The CDR3 nucleotides read TGCGCCAGCAGCCAAGCGTCCGCCGGGGGCACTGGGGAGCTGTTTTTT.

The rearrangement uses TRBV6-1 and TRBJ1-1; 9 nucleotides match TRBD1. Trimming removed 6 bases from V and 4 bases from J; junction bases left unmatched: 9. The CDR3 runs 15 residues. Per germline, CDR1 MNHNS and CDR2 SASEGT. CDR3 amino acids: CASSSTGGRGTEAFF. CDR3 bases: TGTGCCAGCAGCTCGACAGGGGGAAGGGGCACTGAAGCTTTCTTT.

This clonotype has at least ten counts. The gene calls are TRBV29-1 and TRBJ2-7; possibly TRBD1 for D (6 bases). The germline gives CDR1 SQVTM, CDR2 ANQGSEA. The CDR3 covers 14 residues. The V end was cut by 4 bases, the J end by 0 bases, with 13 bases between. CDR3 sequence (DNA): TGCAGCGTTGTAAAGGGACAACTCTCCTACGAGCAGTACTTC. Translation: CSVVKGQLSYEQYF.

This clonotype was observed a handful of times. V usage is TRBV20-1 and J usage is TRBJ2-7, with D unclear. Germline loops: CDR1 DFQATT, CDR2 SNEGSKA (reference sequence). This CDR3 has 12 residues. Trimming shortened V by 5 bases and J by 3 bases, and 11 bases separated the two germline ends. CDR3 sequence reads: CSARNDYYEQYF. DNA of the CDR3: TGCAGTGCTCGCAACGATTACTACGAGCAGTACTTC.

In this sample, this clonotype turned up many times. V gene TRBV6-2 or TRBV6-3 combines with J gene TRBJ1-1; no definite D call. This CDR3 has 13 amino acids. CDR1 and CDR2 from the germline V gene are MNHEY and SVGEGT. Trimming shortened V by 6 bases and J by 8 bases, and 16 bases separated the two germline ends. The CDR3 region is CASRSTESLEAFF. The CDR3 DNA reads as TGTGCCAGCAGATCGACTGAGAGTCTGGAAGCTTTCTTT.